One sample yielded the 9 T cell receptor beta chains listed below, sequenced in a study of blood T cell repertoires in COVID-19. Method: immunoSEQ multiplex PCR; TCRdb's copy keeps in-frame clones and lacks some. The sample lists 300,000 to 400,000 clones, around 85% occurring once. Sequenced sample: PBMCs or T cells enriched from blood (not recorded which). The receptors shown here come from a woman aged 40 to 55 with acute COVID-19.

The chain employs TRBV27 and TRBJ1-6; TRBD1 is a possible D gene (5 bases). This CDR3 is 14 amino acids long. The germline V gene encodes CDR1 MNHEY and CDR2 SMNVEV (reference sequence). Trimming cost V 2 bases and J 4 bases, with 6 bases left between them. CDR3 sequence (DNA): TGTGCCAGCAGTTTAGGGGGGTATAATTCACCCCTCCACTTT. Its protein product is CASSLGGYNSPLHF.

This clone was observed a single time. This CDR3 reads CASSHHEAGGLGTQYF. DNA of the CDR3: TGTGCCAGCAGCCATCATGAAGCGGGGGGGCTAGGGACCCAGTACTTC. V and J are TRBV3-1 (or the pseudogene TRBV3-2) and TRBJ2-5; 10 positions agree with TRBD2. The CDR3 loop spans 16 amino acids. J gave up 7 bases and V 3 bases, and 11 bases lay outside the gene matches. Germline V gene sequence: CDR1 LGHDT, CDR2 YNNKEL (reference sequence).

The genes are TRBV28 and TRBJ2-4, with 9 bases identical to TRBD1. Trimming removed 3 bases from V and 9 bases from J; junction bases left unmatched: 15. Looked up from germline, CDR1 is MDHEN and CDR2 is SYDVKM. The CDR3 runs to 17 residues. CDR3 residues: CASSFASRVQGASIQYF. The CDR3, as DNA: TGTGCCAGCAGTTTCGCCTCCCGGGTACAGGGGGCCAGCATTCAGTACTTC.

This clone was found a few times. The chain employs TRBV2 and TRBJ2-2; 8 positions match TRBD2. Unmatched junction bases numbered 9, after V lost 5 bases and J lost 7 bases. This CDR3 is built from 15 residues. From germline, CDR1 is SNHLY and CDR2 FYNNEI. CDR3 nucleotide sequence: TGTGCCAGCAGTACTCTAGCGGGCCCGGGCGGGGAGCTGTTTTTT. This sequence encodes CASSTLAGPGGELFF.

The J gene is TRBJ2-3, the V gene TRBV4-1; tentatively, D is TRBD2 (6 bases). The CDR3 consists of 17 residues. Germline CDR1 and CDR2: MGHRA and YSYEKL. The V gene lost 1 base and the J gene lost 2 bases, with 16 bases spanning the gap. CDR3 loop: CASSQGVGKRVTDTQYF. CDR3 DNA: TGCGCCAGCAGCCAAGGGGTTGGCAAGCGGGTCACAGATACGCAGTATTTT.

The chain combines TRBV6-5 with TRBJ1-1; D unclear. Trimming removed 2 bases from V and 1 base from J, with 8 bases in between. CDR1 is MNHEY and CDR2 is SVGAGI in the germline V gene. This CDR3 is 14 amino acids long. The CDR3 region has the DNA TGTGCCAGCAGTTACCAGTCGGGGAACACTGAAGCTTTCTTT. As protein: CASSYQSGNTEAFF.

This clone has only one observation. The chain carries TRBV19 and TRBJ2-2; 7 nucleotides agree with TRBD1. Per the germline V gene, CDR1 is LNHDA and CDR2 is SQIVND (reference sequence). V lost 5 bases and J lost 4; bases outside the gene matches: 7. The CDR3 length is 15 residues. CDR3 protein: CASSYRGPSTGELFF. CDR3 bases: TGTGCCAGTAGTTACAGGGGCCCGAGCACCGGGGAGCTGTTTTTT.

J is TRBJ1-4 and V is TRBV2; maybe TRBD1 (6 bases). V lost 7 bases, J lost 8 bases, and 23 bases lay in between. The germline V gene has CDR1 SNHLY and CDR2 FYNNEI. This CDR3 region has 16 residues. The CDR3 DNA reads as TGTGCCAGCACACGGGACAAGACAGTAATAGGGGAAAAACTGTTTTTT. Translating it yields CASTRDKTVIGEKLFF.

The chain's CDR3 is CATSRDQQGATIYF. The CDR3, as DNA: TGTGCCACCAGCAGGGACCAACAGGGGGCAACCATATATTTT. The V and J genes are TRBV15 and TRBJ1-3, with TRBD1 matching over 9 bases. The length of the CDR3 is 14 residues. Germline V gives CDR1 LNHNV, CDR2 YYDKDF (reference sequence). V was pared by 3 bases and J by 10 bases, with 7 bases of the junction left unmatched.